The 25 T cell receptor beta chains below come from one sample, sequenced in a study of blood T cell repertoires in COVID-19. Only in-frame clones appear in the TCRdb table, and some are missing; sequencing was by immunoSEQ multiplex PCR. The sample carries about 210,000 clones, 70% to 85% recorded once. Source material: peripheral blood. These receptors all come from a man aged 35 to 55 who had recovered from COVID-19.

CDR3 DNA sequence: TGCGCCAGCAGCTCTATTATTGGTGGGGCCAACGTCCTGACTTTC. Its translation: CASSSIIGGANVLTF. V usage is TRBV5-1 and J usage is TRBJ2-6, with unresolved D. Trimming stripped 3 bases from V and 3 bases from J, with 10 bases between. Germline assignment: CDR1 SGHRS and CDR2 YFSETQ. This CDR3 spans 15 amino acids.

Note on this clone: A read error may account for a junction end that differs from germline. The chain has TRBV6-4 and TRBJ1-2; D is perhaps TRBD1 (5 bases). The CDR3 extends over 13 amino acids. Germline V gene sequence: CDR1 MRHNA, CDR2 SNTAGT. For the CDR3, the DNA is TGTGCCAACAGTGCCCAGGCAGGGCTCGGCTACACCTTC. This gives the protein CANSAQAGLGYTF.

The rearrangement links TRBV5-4 to TRBJ1-4; tentative D call: TRBD1 (5 bases). Trimming removed 0 bases from V and 5 bases from J, with 11 bases in between. The CDR3 has 15 amino acids. Germline loops: CDR1 SGHNT, CDR2 YYREEE (reference sequence). The CDR3 DNA is TGTGCCAGCAGCTTGGGGGGCTGGCCGAATGAAAAACTGTTTTTT. Residues: CASSLGGWPNEKLFF.

V and J are TRBV29-1 and TRBJ2-5; no reliable D call. The CDR3 contains 17 residues. V was shortened by 1 base and J by 0 bases, with 18 bases between the two germline ends. Germline V gives CDR1 SQVTM, CDR2 ANQGSEA. CDR3 nucleotides: TGCAGCGTTGAAGGACGAGGTACCAGACTGTACCAAGAGACCCAGTACTTC. Translating gives CSVEGRGTRLYQETQYF.

The chain employs TRBV6-6 and TRBJ2-7, with D possibly TRBD2 on 6 matching bases. The CDR3 totals 14 residues. Germline V lookup: CDR1 MNHNY, CDR2 SVGAGI (reference sequence). V dropped 6 bases and J dropped 6 bases, with 18 bases sitting between them. CDR3 sequence (DNA): TGTGCCAGCAGATCCTCATCGGGGGTTCGCGAGCAGTACTTC. The encoded protein is CASRSSSGVREQYF.

The chain recombines TRBV6-4 with TRBJ2-3; 10 bases align to TRBD2. V was clipped by 5 bases and J by 1 base; unmatched bases: 3. The CDR3 has 15 amino acids. Germline V CDR1 and CDR2: MRHNA, SNTAGT. The CDR3 loop reads CASSPGTSGTDTQYF. The CDR3 DNA reads as TGTGCCAGCAGTCCCGGGACTAGCGGCACAGATACGCAGTATTTT.

The V gene is TRBV30, the J gene TRBJ2-3; 9 nucleotides match TRBD2. Unmatched junction bases numbered 9, after V lost 4 bases and J lost 4 bases. CDR1 is GTSNPN, CDR2 SVGIG, per germline (reference sequence). The CDR3 covers 15 residues. CDR3: CAWTIRAGGADTQYF. CDR3 DNA sequence: TGTGCCTGGACCATTCGGGCGGGGGGGGCAGATACGCAGTATTTT.

Here the CDR3 DNA reads TGCGCCAGCAGCCAAGATGGGCGCGTGGGCGTAGATACGCAGTATTTT. Protein product: CASSQDGRVGVDTQYF. The chain is built from TRBV4-3 and TRBJ2-3; unclear D gene. The V gene lost 0 bases and the J gene lost 5 bases, with 15 bases spanning the gap. The CDR3 has 16 amino acids. The germline V gene encodes CDR1 LGHNA and CDR2 YSLEER.

The chain links TRBV11-3 to TRBJ2-5; 7 bases align to TRBD2. This CDR3 comprises 14 residues. In germline, CDR1 is SGHNT, CDR2 YENEEA. J lost 2 bases, V lost 3 bases, and 3 bases had no gene match. The CDR3 nucleotides are TGTGCCAGCAGCTTTCTAGCGGCGCAAGAGACCCAGTACTTC. Protein: CASSFLAAQETQYF. The full variable domain, completed using reference TRBV11-3 and TRBJ2-5, is EAGVVQSPRYKIIEKKQPVAFWCNPISGHNTLYWYLQNLGQGPELLIRYENEEAVDDSQLPKDRFSAERLKGVDSTLKIQPAELGDSAVYLCASSFLAAQETQYFGPGTRLLVL.

V and J are TRBV5-1 and TRBJ1-2; TRBD1 aligns across 8 bases. The CDR3 sequence is 15 residues long. Germline CDR1 is SGHRS and CDR2 is YFSETQ. Unmatched junction bases numbered 10, after V lost 6 bases and J lost 3 bases. CDR3 DNA: TGCGCCAGCAATCCAAATCCGGGACAGGACTATGGCTACACCTTC. Amino acids: CASNPNPGQDYGYTF. Together with reference TRBV5-1 and TRBJ1-2, the CDR3 gives the full variable domain: KAGVTQTPRYLIKTRGQQVTLSCSPISGHRSVSWYQQTPGQGLQFLFEYFSETQRNKGNFPGRFSGRQFSNSRSEMNVSTLELGDSALYLCASNPNPGQDYGYTFGSGTRLTVV.

A single count supports this clone. The chain employs TRBV2 and TRBJ2-1, with 8 positions matching TRBD2. J lost 0 bases, V lost 5 bases, and 15 bases had no gene match. The CDR3 runs to 19 residues. Per the germline V gene, CDR1 is SNHLY and CDR2 is FYNNEI. The CDR3 sequence: CASSLPGGLVSVSYNEQFF. CDR3 nucleotide sequence: TGTGCCAGCAGTCTTCCCGGGGGACTAGTCTCTGTCTCCTACAATGAGCAGTTCTTC.

V gene TRBV11-2 combines with J gene TRBJ2-1, with 9 bases aligning to TRBD2. After removal of 1 base from V and 0 bases from J, the junction contained 7 bases not matched to a gene. Looked up from germline, CDR1 is SGHAT and CDR2 is FQNNGV. CDR3 length: 18 residues. The CDR3 reads CASSLVAGLASSYNEQFF. The CDR3 DNA follows: TGTGCCAGCAGCTTAGTAGCGGGACTAGCTAGCTCCTACAATGAGCAGTTCTTC.

This clone has just one count. CDR3 nucleotide sequence: TGTGCCAGCACGGCAGGGACAAAAAATTCACCCCTCCACTTT. Protein sequence: CASTAGTKNSPLHF. The rearrangement uses TRBV2 and TRBJ1-6; the D gene is possibly TRBD1 (6 bases). CDR3 length equals 14 residues. Between the trimmed V and J ends, which lost 7 bases and 7 bases, there was a span of 14 bases. Germline-derived CDR1 and CDR2 are SNHLY and FYNNEI. Drawing the rest from reference TRBV2 and TRBJ1-6, the complete variable domain is EPEVTQTPSHQVTQMGQEVILRCVPISNHLYFYWYRQILGQKVEFLVSFYNNEISEKSEIFDDQFSVERPDGSNFTLKIRSTKLEDSAMYFCASTAGTKNSPLHFGNGTRLTVT.

By frequency in the sample, this clone is medium-sized (0.01 to 0.1%). The chain is built from TRBV11-2 and TRBJ2-1; 8 positions agree with TRBD2. CDR1 and CDR2 (germline): SGHAT, FQNNGV. The J segment lost 0 bases and the V segment lost 1 base, leaving 5 bases of the junction unmatched. There are 17 residues in the CDR3. CDR3 DNA sequence: TGTGCCAGCAGCTTAGGGGAGCGGGAGTTCTCCTACAATGAGCAGTTCTTC. Its translation: CASSLGEREFSYNEQFF.

This chain links TRBV9 with TRBJ2-7; D ambiguous. The V gene lost 4 bases and the J gene lost 3 bases, with 14 bases spanning the gap. Per germline, CDR1 SGDLS and CDR2 YYNGEE. There are 14 residues in the CDR3. The CDR3 spells CASSPRSVDYEQYF. Here the CDR3 DNA reads TGTGCCAGCAGCCCCCGTTCGGTTGACTACGAGCAGTACTTC.

The chain recombines TRBV6-5 with TRBJ1-5; 7 nucleotides match TRBD1. The CDR3 contains 14 residues. With 10 bases clipped from V and 0 bases from J, the junction kept 6 bases outside the gene matches. The V gene's germline CDR1 is MNHEY and CDR2 SVGAGI. CDR3 loop: CATRQGNSNQPQHF. The CDR3 region has the DNA TGTGCCACCCGACAGGGAAATAGCAATCAGCCCCAGCATTTT.

The V and J genes are TRBV6-5 and TRBJ2-5; no reliable D call. Trimming left V 6 bases short and J 5 bases short, with 7 bases between. The CDR3 length is 11 residues. Germline CDR1 is MNHEY and CDR2 is SVGAGI. As DNA, the CDR3 is TGTGCCAGCAGCTCCCCGGAGACCCAGTACTTC. Its protein product is CASSSPETQYF.

This clone was observed a handful of times. The chain recombines TRBV27 with TRBJ1-1, with 7 positions matching TRBD1. Germline V gene sequence: CDR1 MNHEY, CDR2 SMNVEV (reference sequence). The CDR3 is made up of 12 amino acids. Unmatched junction bases numbered 6, after V lost 6 bases and J lost 8 bases. CDR3 region: CASRIGTAEAFF. CDR3 in DNA: TGTGCCAGCAGAATAGGGACAGCCGAAGCTTTCTTT.

This clone was seen only a few times. The rearrangement joins TRBV5-6 to TRBJ2-7; a possible D gene is TRBD1 (5 bases). The CDR3 is 19 residues long. Germline V gene lookup returns CDR1 SGHDT and CDR2 YYEEEE. Trimming pared 1 base from V and 5 bases from J, leaving 28 bases between. Here the CDR3 DNA reads TGTGCCAGCAGCTTGATAGGTGGGGCTGGAATTGAATGGGGCAACGAGCAGTACTTC. It codes for CASSLIGGAGIEWGNEQYF.

The chain employs TRBV4-3 and TRBJ2-2; D remains ambiguous. CDR1 is LGHNA, CDR2 YSLEER, per germline. CDR3 length: 15 residues. Trimming took 0 bases from V and 1 from J, leaving 6 bases between them. CDR3 protein: CASSQDRVNTGELFF. The DNA for the CDR3 is TGCGCCAGCAGCCAAGATCGGGTGAACACCGGGGAGCTGTTTTTT.

V gene TRBV2 combines with J gene TRBJ2-1, with 10 bases that match TRBD2. This CDR3 region has 15 residues. Looked up from germline, CDR1 is SNHLY and CDR2 is FYNNEI. The trim removed 6 bases at V and 4 bases at J, leaving 6 bases unmatched. The CDR3 region is CASSDLAGAYNEQFF. The CDR3 DNA reads TGTGCCAGCAGCGACCTAGCGGGGGCATACAATGAGCAGTTCTTC.

The rearrangement uses TRBV3-1 (or the pseudogene TRBV3-2) and TRBJ2-5; D perhaps matches TRBD2 (7 bases). This CDR3 has 13 residues. In germline, CDR1 is LGHDT, CDR2 YNNKEL (reference sequence). Trimming took off 1 base at V and 7 bases at J, with 10 bases between the two ends. CDR3 region: CASSQAGEGTQYF. CDR3 nucleotides: TGTGCCAGCAGCCAAGCAGGGGAGGGGACCCAGTACTTC.

The chain has TRBV5-4 and TRBJ2-1, with 12 bases fitting TRBD2. Unmatched junction bases numbered 5, after V lost 1 base and J lost 6 bases. The germline V gene has CDR1 SGHNT and CDR2 YYREEE (reference sequence). The CDR3 has 16 amino acids. CDR3 residues: CASSLSVTSGSNEQFF. The CDR3 nucleotides are TGTGCCAGCAGCTTGAGTGTGACTAGCGGGAGCAATGAGCAGTTCTTC.

The gene calls are TRBV2 and TRBJ1-2; TRBD1 aligns across 9 bases. This CDR3 has 14 residues. CDR1 SNHLY and CDR2 FYNNEI come from the germline V gene. The V gene end was trimmed by 6 bases and the J gene end by 6 bases; junction bases not matched to a gene: 8. CDR3: CASRDPTGGDGYTF. The DNA for the CDR3 is TGTGCCAGCAGGGACCCGACAGGGGGTGATGGCTACACCTTC.

The genes are TRBV11-2 and TRBJ2-7; 9 bases are a match to TRBD1. CDR3 length equals 18 residues. Trimming at V came to 5 bases and at J to 0 bases, leaving 14 bases not matched to a gene. CDR1 SGHAT and CDR2 FQNNGV come from the germline V gene. The CDR3 DNA reads as TGTGCCAGCAGCCTACGCTTTGGGACAGGGTTCTTCTCCTACGAGCAGTACTTC. It translates to CASSLRFGTGFFSYEQYF.